This T cell receptor (beta chain) was profiled in a study of cytomegalovirus exposure and HLA in healthy donors. Study outcomes and limitations: 164 TCR beta chains were listed as cytomegalovirus-associated.

The length of the CDR3 is 16 residues. CDR1 is SGDLS, CDR2 YYNGEE, per germline. V dropped 0 bases and J dropped 0 bases, with 11 bases sitting between them. Turning to this clone: Its antigen is as yet unknown.

The table came from immunoSEQ multiplex PCR; TCRdb's copy has only in-frame clones and leaves some out. The sample contains about 170,000 clones, about 90% of which appear only once. The source material was PBMCs. This TCR derives from a woman aged 18-29 years in good health and CMV-seropositive. The genes are TRBV9 and TRBJ2-3; maybe TRBD2 (6 bases). In DNA, the CDR3 is TGTGCCAGCAGCGTAGGGATAGCGGAGAGCACAGATACGCAGTATTTT. It codes for CASSVGIAESTDTQYF.